What follows are 12 T cell receptor beta chains derived from one specimen sequenced in a study of blood T cells in healthy people across ages. The use of a sample-barcoded 5' primer and a J-beta primer mix characterized a second PCR of roughly 6 to 12 cycles. Each CDR3 protein is one row after TCRdb ran MiXCR on the 5' RACE reads. The profile shows 550,000 to 700,000 distinct CDR3 sequences, 27% of them singletons. Sequencing used blood. The receptors shown here come from a woman in her sixties or seventies in good health.

This chain uses TRBV12-3 or TRBV12-4 with TRBJ2-3, with TRBD1 matching over 10 bases. The V and J ends lost 4 bases and 5 bases, in that order; junction bases with no gene match: 6. The CDR3 is 15 residues long. This CDR3 is CASSWRTGGKDTQYF. Here the CDR3 DNA reads TGTGCCAGCAGTTGGAGGACAGGGGGTAAAGATACGCAGTATTTT.

This clonotype was seen a handful of times. The CDR3 here is CASSRDWGETEAFF. DNA of the CDR3: TGCGCCAGCAGTCGGGATTGGGGGGAGACTGAAGCTTTCTTT. The J gene is TRBJ1-1, the V gene TRBV10-2; D might be TRBD1 (5 bases). The CDR3 spans 14 residues. The germline V and J ends were trimmed by 5 bases and 5 bases, with 15 bases remaining between them. Germline V gene data show CDR1 as WSHSY and CDR2 as SAAADI.

This chain uses TRBV6-6 with TRBJ1-6, with a tentative D call TRBD1 (6 bases). The CDR3 consists of 14 residues. Trimming took off 6 bases at V and 7 bases at J, with 13 bases between the two ends. Germline V CDR1 and CDR2: MNHNY, SVGAGI (reference sequence). CDR3 DNA sequence: TGTGCCAGCAGCCTCCCGGGGGGCAATTCACCCCTCCACTTT. This gives the protein CASSLPGGNSPLHF.

A note on this clonotype: Likely a read error: the CDR3 ends without its conserved phenylalanine or tryptophan. No DNA is shown, since the ends of the CDR3 on it are uncertain; the CDR3 is the one TCRdb lists. The rearrangement joins TRBV9 to TRBJ2-7; TRBD1 is the table's D call and was not checked against the DNA. The CDR3 region is 10 residues in length, termini included. Germline-derived CDR1 and CDR2 are SGDLS and YYNGEE. The CDR3 loop is CASSAGPGYL.

This clonotype was observed a handful of times. CDR3 DNA sequence: TGCAGTGCTACCTACCCAAGCGCGGGGGACTCCAGGGTGCAGTACTTC. Translation: CSATYPSAGDSRVQYF. The rearrangement links TRBV20-1 to TRBJ2-7, with 7 bases fitting TRBD2. Germline V gene sequence: CDR1 DFQATT, CDR2 SNEGSKA (reference sequence). J lost 9 bases, V lost 4 bases, and 21 bases had no gene match. There are 16 residues in the CDR3.

This chain links TRBV4-3 with TRBJ2-5; 9 bases line up with TRBD2. The better agreement between TRBJ2-7 and the DNA end casts doubt on the J call. Germline V CDR1 and CDR2: LGHNA, YSLEER. The CDR3 totals 13 residues. The CDR3 region has the DNA TGCGCCAGCTCGCCTAGCGGGGCCTGCGAGCAGTACTTC. Amino acid sequence: CASSPSGACEQYF.

This clonotype was counted only a few times. This chain connects TRBV5-6 to TRBJ2-1; the match to TRBD2 covers 8 bases. The germline V gene has CDR1 SGHDT and CDR2 YYEEEE. This CDR3 spans 15 amino acids. After removal of 7 bases from V and 9 bases from J, the junction contained 15 bases not matched to a gene. CDR3 protein: CASLEDPRGAGEQFF. The CDR3 nucleotides are TGTGCCAGCTTAGAGGATCCGCGGGGGGCGGGTGAGCAGTTCTTC. The complete variable domain, with remaining parts taken from reference TRBV5-6 and TRBJ2-1, reads DAGVTQSPTHLIKTRGQQVTLRCSPKSGHDTVSWYQQALGQGPQFIFQYYEEEERQRGNFPDRFSGHQFPNYSSELNVNALLLGDSALYLCASLEDPRGAGEQFFGPGTRLTVL.

CDR3 DNA: TGCAGTGCTGGACTAGCGGGCAGCACAGATACGCAGTATTTT. Translation gives CSAGLAGSTDTQYF. This chain links TRBV20-1 with TRBJ2-3; 11 nucleotides match TRBD2. V lost 5 bases and J lost 0; bases outside the gene matches: 1. CDR3 length: 14 amino acids. The V gene's germline CDR1 is DFQATT and CDR2 SNEGSKA (reference sequence).

J is TRBJ1-4 and V is TRBV20-1; 10 bases fit TRBD1. Losses at the gene ends were 5 bases for V and 7 bases for J; bases not matched to a gene: 10. CDR3 length: 15 amino acids. Germline V gene data show CDR1 as DFQATT and CDR2 as SNEGSKA (reference sequence). DNA of the CDR3: TGCAGTGCTGGAATACTGGGACAGGGGTTTGAAAAACTGTTTTTT. Protein product: CSAGILGQGFEKLFF.

This clonotype showed up just a few times. The chain links TRBV18 to TRBJ1-6; D not resolved. V was pared by 2 bases and J by 8 bases, with 7 bases between. The CDR3 contains 13 residues. Germline-derived CDR1 and CDR2 are KGHSH and LQKENI. CDR3 DNA sequence: TGTGCCAGCTCACCAAGTGGCGATTCACCCCTCCACTTT. It yields the protein CASSPSGDSPLHF.

The rearrangement links TRBV15 to TRBJ2-7; possible D gene TRBD1, 6 bases. Trimming cost V 1 base and J 2 bases, with 9 bases left between them. Germline-derived CDR1 and CDR2 are LNHNV and YYDKDF (reference sequence). The CDR3 has 14 amino acids. The CDR3 protein is CATSRAPGAYEQYF. The DNA of the CDR3 is TGTGCCACCAGCAGAGCGCCAGGGGCCTACGAGCAGTACTTC.

This sequence joins TRBV5-1 and TRBJ1-2, with D perhaps matching TRBD1 (6 bases). The CDR3 loop spans 15 amino acids. The V and J ends lost 3 bases and 3 bases respectively, with 15 bases between them. The germline CDR1 and CDR2 sequences are SGHRS and YFSETQ. The chain's CDR3 is CASSSGELGDYGYTF. In DNA form, the CDR3 reads TGCGCCAGCAGCTCAGGGGAGTTAGGGGACTATGGCTACACCTTC. Full variable domain (outside the CDR3, taken from reference TRBV5-1 and TRBJ1-2): KAGVTQTPRYLIKTRGQQVTLSCSPISGHRSVSWYQQTPGQGLQFLFEYFSETQRNKGNFPGRFSGRQFSNSRSEMNVSTLELGDSALYLCASSSGELGDYGYTFGSGTRLTVV.